These T cell receptor beta chains were read from a single sample in a study of beta chain features in type 1 diabetes. Only in-frame clones appear in the TCRdb table, and some are missing; sequencing was by immunoSEQ multiplex PCR. In the table there are 250,000 to 300,000 clones, roughly an eighth of which are singletons. The sequenced sample consisted of naive CD4+ T cells from blood. These receptors were obtained from a man in his thirties or forties with type 1 diabetes. Both conserved end residues are part of each CDR3. D genes are given only for firm matches. Clone size is shown for a subset of rows, as once, few, many or a class of expanded clone.

size: NA
V: TRBV14
D: NA
J: TRBJ2-3
CDR3: CASSRRTGGDTQYF
DNA: TGTGCCAGCAGCCGCAGGACAGGAGGGGATACGCAGTATTTT

size: few
V: TRBV28
D: NA
J: TRBJ1-1
CDR3: CASSLLQGTNTEAFF
DNA: TGTGCCAGCAGTTTATTACAGGGAACGAACACTGAAGCTTTCTTT

size: few
V: TRBV11-3
D: NA
J: TRBJ2-5
CDR3: CASSTGRAETQYF
DNA: TGTGCCAGCAGCACAGGGAGGGCAGAGACCCAGTACTTC

size: NA
V: TRBV7-2
D: NA
J: TRBJ1-1
CDR3: CASSLRRGKNTEAFF
DNA: TGTGCCAGCAGCCTGAGGAGGGGAAAGAACACTGAAGCTTTCTTT

size: few
V: TRBV28
D: TRBD1
J: TRBJ1-2
CDR3: CASSIQGALDGYTF
DNA: TGTGCCAGCAGTATACAGGGGGCCCTAGATGGCTACACCTTC

size: NA
V: TRBV7-3
D: NA
J: TRBJ1-2
CDR3: CASSLMGTASGYTF
DNA: TGTGCCAGCAGCTTAATGGGCACGGCTTCTGGCTACACCTTC

size: few
V: TRBV5-1
D: TRBD1
J: TRBJ2-5
CDR3: CASSPGTGGKETQYF
DNA: TGCGCCAGCAGCCCGGGGACAGGGGGCAAAGAGACCCAGTACTTC

size: NA
V: TRBV18
D: NA
J: TRBJ2-3
CDR3: CASSVSGSSTDTQYF
DNA: TGTGCCAGCTCCGTGAGCGGGTCTTCCACAGATACGCAGTATTTT

size: NA
V: TRBV6-5
D: NA
J: TRBJ2-7
CDR3: CASSLDRHPYEQYF
DNA: TGTGCCAGCAGCTTGGACAGACACCCCTACGAGCAGTACTTC

size: NA
V: TRBV7-3
D: TRBD2
J: TRBJ2-1
CDR3: CASSLKAGGPYNEQFF
DNA: TGTGCCAGCAGCTTAAAAGCGGGAGGGCCCTACAATGAGCAGTTCTTC

size: few
V: TRBV10-3
D: TRBD1
J: TRBJ2-6
CDR3: CAIKGTGTSSGANVLTF
DNA: TGTGCCATCAAAGGGACAGGGACAAGCTCTGGGGCCAACGTCCTGACTTTC

size: few
V: TRBV19
D: TRBD1
J: TRBJ2-1
CDR3: CASRTAGGRNEQFF
DNA: TGTGCCAGTCGGACGGCAGGGGGTCGGAATGAGCAGTTCTTC

size: few
V: TRBV18
D: NA
J: TRBJ2-7
CDR3: CASSLMDSLKSYEQYF
DNA: TGTGCCAGCTCCCTTATGGACAGTCTTAAATCCTACGAGCAGTACTTC

size: NA
V: TRBV9
D: NA
J: TRBJ2-1
CDR3: CASSVRERFNEQFF
DNA: TGTGCCAGCAGCGTTCGGGAACGATTTAATGAGCAGTTCTTC

size: NA
V: TRBV5-1
D: TRBD2
J: TRBJ2-7
CDR3: CASSSLAGVVREQYF
DNA: TGCGCCAGCAGCTCTCTAGCGGGAGTCGTTAGAGAGCAGTACTTC

size: NA
V: TRBV5-1
D: TRBD2
J: TRBJ2-2
CDR3: CASSFSGRALNTGELFF
DNA: TGCGCCAGCAGCTTTAGCGGGAGGGCCTTGAACACCGGGGAGCTGTTTTTT

size: NA
V: TRBV28
D: TRBD2
J: TRBJ2-1
CDR3: CASSSPGLAGGEQFF
DNA: TGTGCCAGCAGTTCCCCGGGACTAGCGGGAGGTGAGCAGTTCTTC

size: NA
V: TRBV28
D: TRBD2
J: TRBJ2-5
CDR3: CASSLGAGVRETQYF
DNA: TGTGCCAGCAGTTTAGGGGCGGGAGTAAGGGAGACCCAGTACTTC

size: NA
V: TRBV7-8
D: TRBD2
J: TRBJ2-7
CDR3: CASSLVGTSGSYEQYF
DNA: TGTGCCAGCAGCTTAGTTGGGACTAGCGGGAGCTACGAGCAGTACTTC

size: few
V: TRBV30
D: NA
J: TRBJ1-2
CDR3: CAWSVGYGYTF
DNA: TGTGCCTGGAGCGTCGGCTATGGCTACACCTTC

size: few
V: TRBV7-9
D: NA
J: TRBJ2-6
CDR3: CASSLGSSGANVLTF
DNA: TGTGCCAGCAGCTTAGGGAGTTCTGGGGCCAACGTCCTGACTTTC

size: few
V: TRBV7-9
D: NA
J: TRBJ2-6
CDR3: CASSPSSGAGANVLTF
DNA: TGTGCCAGCAGCCCGTCGTCAGGTGCTGGGGCCAACGTCCTGACTTTC

size: few
V: TRBV13
D: NA
J: TRBJ2-7
CDR3: CASSWRRGTYEQYF
DNA: TGTGCCAGCAGCTGGCGGAGGGGTACCTACGAGCAGTACTTC

size: NA
V: TRBV5-8
D: NA
J: TRBJ2-3
CDR3: CASSRSYTDTQYF
DNA: TGTGCCAGCAGCCGTTCCTACACAGATACGCAGTATTTT

size: NA
V: TRBV9
D: NA
J: TRBJ2-1
CDR3: CASSVSGRSSSYNEQFF
DNA: TGTGCCAGCAGCGTTAGTGGGAGGTCTAGCTCCTACAATGAGCAGTTCTTC